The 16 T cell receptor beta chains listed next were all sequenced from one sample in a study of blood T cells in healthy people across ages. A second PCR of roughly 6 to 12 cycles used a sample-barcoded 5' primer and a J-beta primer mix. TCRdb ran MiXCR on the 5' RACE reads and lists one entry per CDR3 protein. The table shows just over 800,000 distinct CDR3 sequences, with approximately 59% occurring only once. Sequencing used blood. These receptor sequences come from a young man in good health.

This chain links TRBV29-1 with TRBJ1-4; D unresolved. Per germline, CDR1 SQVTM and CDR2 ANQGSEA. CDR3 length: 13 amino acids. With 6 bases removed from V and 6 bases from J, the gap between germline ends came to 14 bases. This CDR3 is CSVLQTWDEKLFF. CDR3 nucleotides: TGCAGCGTCCTACAGACCTGGGATGAAAAACTGTTTTTT.

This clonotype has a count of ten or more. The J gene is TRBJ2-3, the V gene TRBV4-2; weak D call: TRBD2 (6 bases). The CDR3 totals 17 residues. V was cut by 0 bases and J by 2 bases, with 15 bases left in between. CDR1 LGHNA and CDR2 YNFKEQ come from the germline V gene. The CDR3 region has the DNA TGTGCCAGCAGCCAAGATGGGGCGGGGATGAACACAGATACGCAGTATTTT. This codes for CASSQDGAGMNTDTQYF.

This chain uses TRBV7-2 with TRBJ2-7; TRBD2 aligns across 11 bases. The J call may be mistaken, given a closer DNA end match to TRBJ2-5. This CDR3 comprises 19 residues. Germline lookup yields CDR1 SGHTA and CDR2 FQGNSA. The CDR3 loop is CASSLRLAGGATRLETQYF. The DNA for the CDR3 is TGTGCCAGCAGCTTAAGGCTAGCGGGGGGAGCTACTCGTTTGGAGACCCAGTACTTC.

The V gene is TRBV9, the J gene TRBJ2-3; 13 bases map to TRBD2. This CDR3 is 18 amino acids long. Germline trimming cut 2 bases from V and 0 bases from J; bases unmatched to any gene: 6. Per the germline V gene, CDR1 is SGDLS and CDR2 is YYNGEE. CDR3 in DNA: TGTGCCAGCAGCGTTTGGGGACTAGCGGGGTCTAGCACAGATACGCAGTATTTT. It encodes CASSVWGLAGSSTDTQYF.

In nucleotides, the CDR3 is TGTGCCATCAGTGAGCAGATAGGGAGAGGCGTAGAGACCCAGTACTTC. The encoded protein is CAISEQIGRGVETQYF. J is TRBJ2-5 and V is TRBV10-3, with a tentative D call TRBD2 (5 bases). Germline V gene sequence: CDR1 ENHRY, CDR2 SYGVKD. CDR3 length equals 16 residues. V was trimmed by 2 bases and J by 4 bases, leaving 17 bases between them.

CDR3 coding DNA: TGTGCCAGCAGTAAAGAACCCGAGCAGTACTTC. It codes for CASSKEPEQYF. V is TRBV6-6 and J is TRBJ2-5; no firm D call. The better agreement between TRBJ2-7 and the DNA end casts doubt on the J call. The CDR3 covers 11 residues. Germline V lookup: CDR1 MNHNY, CDR2 SVGAGI (reference sequence).

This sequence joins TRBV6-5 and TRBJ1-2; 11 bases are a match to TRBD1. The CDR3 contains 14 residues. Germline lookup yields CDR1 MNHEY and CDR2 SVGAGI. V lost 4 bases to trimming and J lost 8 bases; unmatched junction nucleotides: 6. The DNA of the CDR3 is TGTGCCAGCAGTTCCATAGGACAGGGGGCCGGCTACACCTTC. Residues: CASSSIGQGAGYTF.

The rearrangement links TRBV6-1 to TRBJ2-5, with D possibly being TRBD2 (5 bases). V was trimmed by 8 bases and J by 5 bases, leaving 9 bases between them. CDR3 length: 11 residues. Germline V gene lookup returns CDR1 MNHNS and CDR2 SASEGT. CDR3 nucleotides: TGTGCCAGCCGGGAAAGCGAGACCCAGTACTTC. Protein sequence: CASRESETQYF.

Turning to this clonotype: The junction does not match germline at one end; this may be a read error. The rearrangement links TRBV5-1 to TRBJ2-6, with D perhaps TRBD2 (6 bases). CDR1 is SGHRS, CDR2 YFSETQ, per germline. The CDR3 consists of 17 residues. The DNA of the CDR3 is TGCGTCAGCAGCCAAACGACCGGGACTTCTGGGGCCAACGTCCTGACTTTC. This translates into CVSSQTTGTSGANVLTF.

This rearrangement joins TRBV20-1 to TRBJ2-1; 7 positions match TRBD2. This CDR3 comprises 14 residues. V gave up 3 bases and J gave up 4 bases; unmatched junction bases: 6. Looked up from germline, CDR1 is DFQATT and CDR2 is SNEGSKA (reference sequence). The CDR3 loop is CSASPGTNYNEQFF. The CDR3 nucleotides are TGCAGTGCTAGCCCCGGGACTAATTACAATGAGCAGTTCTTC.

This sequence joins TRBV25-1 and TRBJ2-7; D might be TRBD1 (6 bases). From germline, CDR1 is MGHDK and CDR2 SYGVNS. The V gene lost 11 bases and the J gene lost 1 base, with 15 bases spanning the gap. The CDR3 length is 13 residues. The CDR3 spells CAGGQSRSYEQYF. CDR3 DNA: TGTGCCGGCGGACAGTCAAGGTCCTACGAGCAGTACTTC.

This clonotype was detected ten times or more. The CDR3 region has the DNA TGTGCCAGCAGCCATGCCGACAGGGGGTTCTACAATGAGCAGTTCTTC. Translated: CASSHADRGFYNEQFF. V and J are TRBV3-1 and TRBJ2-1; 9 bases are shared with TRBD1. Germline V lookup: CDR1 LGHDT, CDR2 YNNKEL (reference sequence). V dropped 3 bases and J dropped 3; count of bases not matched to a gene: 6. CDR3 length: 16 residues.

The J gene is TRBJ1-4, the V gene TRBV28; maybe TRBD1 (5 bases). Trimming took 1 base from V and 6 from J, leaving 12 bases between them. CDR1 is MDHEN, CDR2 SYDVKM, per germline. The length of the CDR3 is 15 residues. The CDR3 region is CASSLSGQGDEKLFF. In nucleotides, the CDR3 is TGTGCCAGCAGTTTATCCGGGCAGGGAGATGAAAAACTGTTTTTT. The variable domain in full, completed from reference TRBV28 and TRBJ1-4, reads DVKVTQSSRYLVKRTGEKVFLECVQDMDHENMFWYRQDPGLGLRLIYFSYDVKMKEKGDIPEGYSVSREKKERFSLILESASTNQTSMYLCASSLSGQGDEKLFFGSGTQLSVL.

The CDR3 protein is CASSLGLARVTDVEYF. The CDR3 DNA sequence: TGTGCCAGCAGCCTGGGACTAGCGAGAGTAACAGATGTGGAGTATTTT. The chain links TRBV12-3 or TRBV12-4 to TRBJ2-3, with 10 bases matching TRBD2. Losses at the gene ends were 6 bases for V and 13 bases for J; bases not matched to a gene: 19. The CDR3 sequence is 16 residues long.

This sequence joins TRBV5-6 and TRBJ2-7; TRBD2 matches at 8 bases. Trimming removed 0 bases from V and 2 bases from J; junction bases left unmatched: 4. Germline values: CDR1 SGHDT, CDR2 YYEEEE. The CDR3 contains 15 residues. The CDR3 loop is CASSLGTSPAYEQYF. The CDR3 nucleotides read TGTGCCAGCAGCTTGGGGACTAGCCCCGCCTACGAGCAGTACTTC.

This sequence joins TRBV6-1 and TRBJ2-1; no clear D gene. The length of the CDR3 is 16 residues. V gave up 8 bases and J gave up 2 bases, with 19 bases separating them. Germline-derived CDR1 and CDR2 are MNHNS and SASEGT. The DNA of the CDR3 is TGTGCCAGCCCACCTTCGGCGATACTAACCTACAATGAGCAGTTCTTC. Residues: CASPPSAILTYNEQFF.